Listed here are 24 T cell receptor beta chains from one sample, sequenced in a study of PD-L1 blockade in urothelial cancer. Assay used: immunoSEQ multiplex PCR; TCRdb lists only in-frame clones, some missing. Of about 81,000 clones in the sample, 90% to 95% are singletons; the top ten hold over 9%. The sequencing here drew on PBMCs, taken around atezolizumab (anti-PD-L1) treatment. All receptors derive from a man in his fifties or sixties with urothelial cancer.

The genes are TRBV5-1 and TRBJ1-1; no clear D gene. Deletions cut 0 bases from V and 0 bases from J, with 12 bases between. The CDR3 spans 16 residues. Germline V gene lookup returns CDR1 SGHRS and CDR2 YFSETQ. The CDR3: CASSLALKQLNTEAFF. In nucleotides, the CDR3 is TGCGCCAGCAGCTTGGCCTTAAAACAACTGAACACTGAAGCTTTCTTT.

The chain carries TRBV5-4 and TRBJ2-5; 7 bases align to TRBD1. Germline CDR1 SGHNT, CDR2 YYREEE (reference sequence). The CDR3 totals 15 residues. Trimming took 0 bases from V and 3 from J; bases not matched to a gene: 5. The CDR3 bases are TGTGCCAGCAGCTTGGGACAGGGATTTAAAGAGACCCAGTACTTC. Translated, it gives CASSLGQGFKETQYF.

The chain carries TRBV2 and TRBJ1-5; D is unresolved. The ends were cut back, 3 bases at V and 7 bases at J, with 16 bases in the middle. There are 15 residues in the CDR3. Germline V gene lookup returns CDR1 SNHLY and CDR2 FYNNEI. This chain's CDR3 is CASSEFGLGIQPQHF. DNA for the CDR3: TGTGCCAGCAGTGAGTTTGGCTTGGGCATCCAGCCCCAGCATTTT.

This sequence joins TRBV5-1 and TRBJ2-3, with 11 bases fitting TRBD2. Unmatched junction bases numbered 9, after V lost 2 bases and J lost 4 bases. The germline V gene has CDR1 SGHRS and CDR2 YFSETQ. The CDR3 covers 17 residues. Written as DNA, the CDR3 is TGCGCCAGCAGCTTTCAACTAGCGGGGGCGGGGGCAGATACGCAGTATTTT. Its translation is CASSFQLAGAGADTQYF.

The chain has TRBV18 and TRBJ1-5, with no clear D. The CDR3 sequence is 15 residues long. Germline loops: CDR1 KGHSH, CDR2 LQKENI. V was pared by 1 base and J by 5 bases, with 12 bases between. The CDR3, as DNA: TGTGCCAGCTCACCACTTGCGGGAGGAGATCAGCCCCAGCATTTT. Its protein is CASSPLAGGDQPQHF. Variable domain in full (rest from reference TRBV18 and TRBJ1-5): NAGVMQNPRHLVRRRGQEARLRCSPMKGHSHVYWYRQLPEEGLKFMVYLQKENIIDESGMPKERFSAEFPKEGPSILRIQQVVRGDSAAYFCASSPLAGGDQPQHFGDGTRLSIL.

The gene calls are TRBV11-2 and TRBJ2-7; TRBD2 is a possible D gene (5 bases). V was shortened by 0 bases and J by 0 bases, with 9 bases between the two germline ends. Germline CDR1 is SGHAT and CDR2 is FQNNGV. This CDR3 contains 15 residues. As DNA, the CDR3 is TGTGCCAGCAGCTTAGATCGGGCGGGCTCCTACGAGCAGTACTTC. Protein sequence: CASSLDRAGSYEQYF. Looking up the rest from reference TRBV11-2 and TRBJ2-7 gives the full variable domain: EAGVAQSPRYKIIEKRQSVAFWCNPISGHATLYWYQQILGQGPKLLIQFQNNGVVDDSQLPKDRFSAERLKGVDSTLKIQPAKLEDSAVYLCASSLDRAGSYEQYFGPGTRLTVT.

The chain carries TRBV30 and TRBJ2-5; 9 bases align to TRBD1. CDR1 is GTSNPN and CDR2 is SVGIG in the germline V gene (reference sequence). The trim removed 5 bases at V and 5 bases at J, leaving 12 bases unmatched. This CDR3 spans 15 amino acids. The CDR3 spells CAWDPRTGATETQYF. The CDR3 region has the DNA TGTGCCTGGGATCCTAGGACAGGGGCGACGGAGACCCAGTACTTC.

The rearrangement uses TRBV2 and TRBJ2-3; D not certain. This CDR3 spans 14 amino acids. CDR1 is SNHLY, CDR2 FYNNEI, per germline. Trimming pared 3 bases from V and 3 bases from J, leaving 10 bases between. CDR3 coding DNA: TGTGCCAGCAGTGATTCTACTTCGACAGATACGCAGTATTTT. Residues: CASSDSTSTDTQYF.

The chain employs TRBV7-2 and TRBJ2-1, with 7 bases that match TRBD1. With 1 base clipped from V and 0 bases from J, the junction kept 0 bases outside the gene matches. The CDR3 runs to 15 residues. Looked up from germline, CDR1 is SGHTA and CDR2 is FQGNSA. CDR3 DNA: TGTGCCAGCAGCTTAGACAGGGGCTCCTACAATGAGCAGTTCTTC. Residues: CASSLDRGSYNEQFF.

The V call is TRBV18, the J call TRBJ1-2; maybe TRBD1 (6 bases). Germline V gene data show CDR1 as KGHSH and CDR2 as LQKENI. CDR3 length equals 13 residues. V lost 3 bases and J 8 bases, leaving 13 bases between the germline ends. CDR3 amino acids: CASSPNREWGYTF. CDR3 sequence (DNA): TGTGCCAGCTCACCGAACAGGGAGTGGGGCTACACCTTC.

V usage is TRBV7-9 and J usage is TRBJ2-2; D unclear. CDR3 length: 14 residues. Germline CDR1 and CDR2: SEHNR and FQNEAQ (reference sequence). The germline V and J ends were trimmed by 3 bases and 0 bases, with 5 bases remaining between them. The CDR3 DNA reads TGTGCCAGCAGCTTTGACTCGAACACCGGGGAGCTGTTTTTT. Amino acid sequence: CASSFDSNTGELFF. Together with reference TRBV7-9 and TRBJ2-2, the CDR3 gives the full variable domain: DTGVSQNPRHKITKRGQNVTFRCDPISEHNRLYWYRQTLGQGPEFLTYFQNEAQLEKSRLLSDRFSAERPKGSFSTLEIQRTEQGDSAMYLCASSFDSNTGELFFGEGSRLTVL.

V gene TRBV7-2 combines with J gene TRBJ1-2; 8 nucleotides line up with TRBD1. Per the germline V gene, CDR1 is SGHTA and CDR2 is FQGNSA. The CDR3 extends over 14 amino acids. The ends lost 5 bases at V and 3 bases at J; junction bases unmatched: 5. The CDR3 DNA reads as TGTGCCAGCAGCCGGGGACAGGCCCACTATGGCTACACCTTC. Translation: CASSRGQAHYGYTF.

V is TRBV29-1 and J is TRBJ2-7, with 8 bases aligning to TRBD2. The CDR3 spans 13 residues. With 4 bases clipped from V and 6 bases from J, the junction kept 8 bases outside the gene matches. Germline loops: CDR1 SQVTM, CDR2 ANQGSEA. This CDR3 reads CSVGSGRAAEQYF. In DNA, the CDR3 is TGCAGCGTTGGCTCCGGGAGGGCCGCCGAGCAGTACTTC.

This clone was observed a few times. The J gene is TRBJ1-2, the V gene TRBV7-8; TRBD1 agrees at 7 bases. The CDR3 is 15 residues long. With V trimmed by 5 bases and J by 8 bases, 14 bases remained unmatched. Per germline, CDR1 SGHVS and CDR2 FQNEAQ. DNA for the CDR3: TGTGCCAGCAGCCCAGGAGGAGGGGGCTCGGGGGGCTACACCTTC. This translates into CASSPGGGGSGGYTF.

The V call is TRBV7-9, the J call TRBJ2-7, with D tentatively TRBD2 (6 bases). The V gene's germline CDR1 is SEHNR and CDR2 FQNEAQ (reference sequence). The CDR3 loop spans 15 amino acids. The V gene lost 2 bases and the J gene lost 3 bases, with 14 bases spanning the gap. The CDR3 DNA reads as TGTGCCAGCAGCTTAAATGGGGGGAGGAACTACGAGCAGTACTTC. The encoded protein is CASSLNGGRNYEQYF.

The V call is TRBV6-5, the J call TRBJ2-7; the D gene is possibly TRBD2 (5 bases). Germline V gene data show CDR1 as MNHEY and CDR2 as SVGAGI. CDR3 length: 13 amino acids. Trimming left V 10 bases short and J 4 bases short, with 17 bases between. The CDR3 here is CATSGGAAYEQYF. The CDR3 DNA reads TGTGCCACCTCCGGAGGAGCGGCATACGAGCAGTACTTC.

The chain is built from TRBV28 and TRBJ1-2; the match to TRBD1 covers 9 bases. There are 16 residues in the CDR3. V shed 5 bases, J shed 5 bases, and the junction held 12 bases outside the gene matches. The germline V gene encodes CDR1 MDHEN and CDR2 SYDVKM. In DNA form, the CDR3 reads TGTGCCAGCAGTGCAGAGGACAGGGGCATTGATTATGGCTACACCTTC. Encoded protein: CASSAEDRGIDYGYTF.

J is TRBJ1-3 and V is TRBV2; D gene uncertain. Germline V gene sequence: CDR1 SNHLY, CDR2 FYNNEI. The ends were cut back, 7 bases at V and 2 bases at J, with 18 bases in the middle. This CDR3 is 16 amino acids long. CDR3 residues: CASKLNGVMAGNTIYF. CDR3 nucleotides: TGTGCCAGCAAACTCAACGGGGTCATGGCTGGAAACACCATATATTTT.

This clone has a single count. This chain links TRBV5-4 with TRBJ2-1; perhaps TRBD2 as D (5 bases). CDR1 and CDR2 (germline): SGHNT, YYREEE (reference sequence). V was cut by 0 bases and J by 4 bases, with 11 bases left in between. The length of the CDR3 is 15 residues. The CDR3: CASSLGGGLYNEQFF. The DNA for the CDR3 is TGTGCCAGCAGCTTGGGTGGCGGGCTTTACAATGAGCAGTTCTTC.

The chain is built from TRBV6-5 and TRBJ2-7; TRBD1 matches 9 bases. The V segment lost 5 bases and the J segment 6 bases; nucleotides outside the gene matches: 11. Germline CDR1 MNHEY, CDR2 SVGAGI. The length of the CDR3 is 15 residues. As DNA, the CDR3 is TGTGCCAGCAGTGCAACTCCGGGACAGGGTACCGAGCAGTACTTC. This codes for CASSATPGQGTEQYF.

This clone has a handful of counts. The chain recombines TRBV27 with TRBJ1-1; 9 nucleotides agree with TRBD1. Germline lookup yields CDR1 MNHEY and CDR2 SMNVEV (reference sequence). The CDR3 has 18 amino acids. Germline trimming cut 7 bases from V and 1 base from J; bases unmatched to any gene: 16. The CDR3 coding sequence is TGTGCCAGCACCCCCGGGAAGGGGTACAGGGGGCGGAACACTGAAGCTTTCTTT. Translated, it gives CASTPGKGYRGRNTEAFF.

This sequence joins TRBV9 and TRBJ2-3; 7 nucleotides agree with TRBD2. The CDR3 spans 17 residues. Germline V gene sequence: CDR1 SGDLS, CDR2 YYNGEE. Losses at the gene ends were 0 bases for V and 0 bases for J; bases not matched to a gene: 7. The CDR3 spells CASSVVHGGGSTDTQYF. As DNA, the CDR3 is TGTGCCAGCAGCGTAGTCCACGGCGGGGGTAGCACAGATACGCAGTATTTT. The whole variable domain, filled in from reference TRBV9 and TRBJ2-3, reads DSGVTQTPKHLITATGQRVTLRCSPRSGDLSVYWYQQSLDQGLQFLIQYYNGEERAKGNILERFSAQQFPDLHSELNLSSLELGDSALYFCASSVVHGGGSTDTQYFGPGTRLTVL.

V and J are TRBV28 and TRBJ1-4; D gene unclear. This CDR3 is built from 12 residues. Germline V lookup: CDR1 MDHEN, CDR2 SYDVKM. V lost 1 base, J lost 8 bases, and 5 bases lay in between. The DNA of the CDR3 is TGTGCCAGCAGTTTATCGGGGGAAAAACTGTTTTTT. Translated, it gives CASSLSGEKLFF. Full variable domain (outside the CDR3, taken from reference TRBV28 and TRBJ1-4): DVKVTQSSRYLVKRTGEKVFLECVQDMDHENMFWYRQDPGLGLRLIYFSYDVKMKEKGDIPEGYSVSREKKERFSLILESASTNQTSMYLCASSLSGEKLFFGSGTQLSVL.

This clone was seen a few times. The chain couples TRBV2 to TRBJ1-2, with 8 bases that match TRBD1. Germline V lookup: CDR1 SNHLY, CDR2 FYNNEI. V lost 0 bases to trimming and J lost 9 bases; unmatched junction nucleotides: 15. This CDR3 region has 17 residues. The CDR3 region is CASSEALRGRGRHSYTF. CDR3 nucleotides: TGTGCCAGCAGTGAAGCGCTTCGCGGCAGGGGGCGACATAGCTACACCTTC.